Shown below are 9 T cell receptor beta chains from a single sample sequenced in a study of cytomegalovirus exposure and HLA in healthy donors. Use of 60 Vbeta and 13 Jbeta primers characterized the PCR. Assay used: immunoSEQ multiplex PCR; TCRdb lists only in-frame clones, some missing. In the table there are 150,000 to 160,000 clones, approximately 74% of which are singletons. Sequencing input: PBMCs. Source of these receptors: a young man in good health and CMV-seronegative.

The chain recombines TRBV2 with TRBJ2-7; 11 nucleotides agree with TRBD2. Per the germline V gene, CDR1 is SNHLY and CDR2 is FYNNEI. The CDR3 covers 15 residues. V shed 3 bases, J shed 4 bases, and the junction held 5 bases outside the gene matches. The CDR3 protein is CASSEASGGPYEQYF. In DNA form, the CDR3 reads TGTGCCAGCAGTGAGGCTAGCGGGGGGCCTTACGAGCAGTACTTC.

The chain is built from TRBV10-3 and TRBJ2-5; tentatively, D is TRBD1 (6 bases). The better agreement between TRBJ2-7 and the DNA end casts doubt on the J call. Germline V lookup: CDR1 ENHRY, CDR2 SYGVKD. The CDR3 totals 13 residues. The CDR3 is CAISMGHQHEQYF. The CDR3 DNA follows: TGTGCCATCAGTATGGGACATCAGCACGAGCAGTACTTC.

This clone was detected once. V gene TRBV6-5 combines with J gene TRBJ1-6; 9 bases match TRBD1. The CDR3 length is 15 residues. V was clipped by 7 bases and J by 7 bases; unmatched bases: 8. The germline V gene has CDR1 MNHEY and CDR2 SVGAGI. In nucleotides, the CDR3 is TGTGCCAGCACCATCGGGGACAGGGAAAATTCACCCCTCCACTTT. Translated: CASTIGDRENSPLHF.

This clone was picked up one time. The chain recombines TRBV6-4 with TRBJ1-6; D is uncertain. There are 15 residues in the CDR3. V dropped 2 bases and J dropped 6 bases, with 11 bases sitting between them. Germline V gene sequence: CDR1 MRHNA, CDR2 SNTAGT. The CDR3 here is CASSDQAGSNSPLHF. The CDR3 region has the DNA TGTGCCAGCAGTGACCAGGCGGGGTCTAATTCACCCCTCCACTTT.

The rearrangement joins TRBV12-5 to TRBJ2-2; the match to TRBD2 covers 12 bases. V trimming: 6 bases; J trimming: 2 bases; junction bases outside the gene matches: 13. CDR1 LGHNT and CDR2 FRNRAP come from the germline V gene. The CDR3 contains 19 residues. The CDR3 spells CASGTTRLAGALNTGELFF. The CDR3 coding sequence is TGTGCTAGTGGCACCACCCGACTAGCGGGGGCCCTAAACACCGGGGAGCTGTTTTTT. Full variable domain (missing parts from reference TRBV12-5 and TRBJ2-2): DARVTQTPRHKVTEMGQEVTMRCQPILGHNTVFWYRQTMMQGLELLAYFRNRAPLDDSGMPKDRFSAEMPDATLATLKIQPSEPRDSAVYFCASGTTRLAGALNTGELFFGEGSRLTVL.

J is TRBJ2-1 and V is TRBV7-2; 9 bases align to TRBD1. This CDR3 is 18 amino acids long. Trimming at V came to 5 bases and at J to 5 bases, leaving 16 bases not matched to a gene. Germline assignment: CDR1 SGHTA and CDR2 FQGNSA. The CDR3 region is CASSKTPTGGGLNNEQFF. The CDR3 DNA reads TGTGCCAGCAGCAAAACGCCAACAGGGGGCGGGTTAAACAATGAGCAGTTCTTC.

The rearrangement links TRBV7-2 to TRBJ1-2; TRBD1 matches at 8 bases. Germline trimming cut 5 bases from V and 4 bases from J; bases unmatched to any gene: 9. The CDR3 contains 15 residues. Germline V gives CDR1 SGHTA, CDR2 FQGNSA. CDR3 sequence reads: CASSLGTGAIYGYTF. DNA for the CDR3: TGTGCCAGCAGCCTCGGGACAGGCGCGATCTATGGCTACACCTTC.

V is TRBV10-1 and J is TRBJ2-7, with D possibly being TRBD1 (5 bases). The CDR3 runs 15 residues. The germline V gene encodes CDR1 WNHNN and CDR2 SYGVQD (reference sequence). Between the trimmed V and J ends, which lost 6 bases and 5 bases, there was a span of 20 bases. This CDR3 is CASRLELRQSDEQYF. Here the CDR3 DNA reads TGCGCCAGCAGACTCGAACTTCGACAGTCAGACGAGCAGTACTTC.

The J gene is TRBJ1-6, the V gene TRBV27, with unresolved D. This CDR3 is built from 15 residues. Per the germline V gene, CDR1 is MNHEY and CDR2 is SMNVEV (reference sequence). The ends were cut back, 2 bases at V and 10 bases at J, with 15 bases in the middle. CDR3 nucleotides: TGTGCCAGCAGTTTAGGAACCCTCCTAGGATCACCCCTCCACTTT. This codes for CASSLGTLLGSPLHF.